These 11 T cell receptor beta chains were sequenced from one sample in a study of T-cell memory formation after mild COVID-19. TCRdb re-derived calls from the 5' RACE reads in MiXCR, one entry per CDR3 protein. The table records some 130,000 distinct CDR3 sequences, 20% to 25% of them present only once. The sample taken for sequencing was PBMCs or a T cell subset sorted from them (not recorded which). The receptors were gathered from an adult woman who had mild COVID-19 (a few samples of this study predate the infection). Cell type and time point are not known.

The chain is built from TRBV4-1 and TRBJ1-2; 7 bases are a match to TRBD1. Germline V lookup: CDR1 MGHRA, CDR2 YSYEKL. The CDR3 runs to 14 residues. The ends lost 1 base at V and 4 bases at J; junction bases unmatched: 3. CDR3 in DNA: TGCGCCAGCAGCCAAGCAGGGACAGTCTATGGCTACACCTTC. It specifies CASSQAGTVYGYTF.

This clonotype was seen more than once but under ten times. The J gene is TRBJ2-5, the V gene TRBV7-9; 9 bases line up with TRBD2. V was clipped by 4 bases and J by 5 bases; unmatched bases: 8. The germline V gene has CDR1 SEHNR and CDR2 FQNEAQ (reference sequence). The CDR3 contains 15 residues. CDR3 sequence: CASSSLAGVTETQYF. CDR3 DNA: TGTGCCAGCAGCTCTTTAGCGGGAGTCACGGAGACCCAGTACTTC.

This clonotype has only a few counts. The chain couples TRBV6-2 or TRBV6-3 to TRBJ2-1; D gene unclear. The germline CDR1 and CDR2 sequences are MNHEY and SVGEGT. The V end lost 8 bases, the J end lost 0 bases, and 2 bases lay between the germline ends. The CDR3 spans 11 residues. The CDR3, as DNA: TGTGCCAGCGGCTCCTACAATGAGCAGTTCTTC. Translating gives CASGSYNEQFF.

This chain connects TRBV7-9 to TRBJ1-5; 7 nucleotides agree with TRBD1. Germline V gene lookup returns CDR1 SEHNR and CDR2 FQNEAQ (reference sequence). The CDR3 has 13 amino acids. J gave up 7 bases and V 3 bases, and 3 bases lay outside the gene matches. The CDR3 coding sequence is TGTGCCAGCAGCTTCAGACAGGGCCAGCCCCAGCATTTT. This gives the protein CASSFRQGQPQHF.

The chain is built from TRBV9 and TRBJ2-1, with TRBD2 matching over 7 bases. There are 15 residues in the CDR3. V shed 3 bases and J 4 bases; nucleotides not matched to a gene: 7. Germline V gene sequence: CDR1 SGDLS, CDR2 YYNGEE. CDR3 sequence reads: CASSASGGGYNEQFF. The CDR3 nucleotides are TGTGCCAGCAGCGCTTCGGGGGGAGGATACAATGAGCAGTTCTTC.

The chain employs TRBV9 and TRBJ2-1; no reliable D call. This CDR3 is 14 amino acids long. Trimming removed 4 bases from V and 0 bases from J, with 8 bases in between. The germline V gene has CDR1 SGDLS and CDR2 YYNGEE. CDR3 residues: CASSTAPSYNEQFF. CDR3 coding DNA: TGTGCCAGCAGCACGGCCCCCTCCTACAATGAGCAGTTCTTC. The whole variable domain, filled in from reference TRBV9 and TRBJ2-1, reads DSGVTQTPKHLITATGQRVTLRCSPRSGDLSVYWYQQSLDQGLQFLIQYYNGEERAKGNILERFSAQQFPDLHSELNLSSLELGDSALYFCASSTAPSYNEQFFGPGTRLTVL.

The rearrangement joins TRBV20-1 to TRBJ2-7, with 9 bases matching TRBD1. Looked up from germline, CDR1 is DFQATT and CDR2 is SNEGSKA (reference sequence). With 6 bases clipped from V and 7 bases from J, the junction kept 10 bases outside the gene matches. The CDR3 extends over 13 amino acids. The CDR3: CSAGYNRGLEQYF. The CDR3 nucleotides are TGCAGTGCGGGCTACAACAGGGGGCTGGAGCAGTACTTC.

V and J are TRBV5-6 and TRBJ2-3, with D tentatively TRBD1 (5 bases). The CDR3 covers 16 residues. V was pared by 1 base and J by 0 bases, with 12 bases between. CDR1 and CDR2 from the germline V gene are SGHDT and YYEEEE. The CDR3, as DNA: TGTGCCAGCAGCTTGACGCGACAGAAAAGCACAGATACGCAGTATTTT. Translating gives CASSLTRQKSTDTQYF. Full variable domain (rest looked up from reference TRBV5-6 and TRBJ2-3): DAGVTQSPTHLIKTRGQQVTLRCSPKSGHDTVSWYQQALGQGPQFIFQYYEEEERQRGNFPDRFSGHQFPNYSSELNVNALLLGDSALYLCASSLTRQKSTDTQYFGPGTRLTVL.

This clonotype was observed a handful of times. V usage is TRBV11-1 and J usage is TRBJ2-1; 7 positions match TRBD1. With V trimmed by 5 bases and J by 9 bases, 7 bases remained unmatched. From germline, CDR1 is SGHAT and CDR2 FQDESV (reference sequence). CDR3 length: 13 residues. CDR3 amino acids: CASSPGTAVEQFF. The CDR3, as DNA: TGTGCCAGCAGCCCCGGGACAGCGGTTGAGCAGTTCTTC.

The CDR3 here is CASSRHRESTYEQYF. CDR3 nucleotides: TGCGCCAGCAGCCGACACAGGGAATCTACCTACGAGCAGTACTTC. The gene calls are TRBV4-3 and TRBJ2-7; perhaps TRBD1 as D (6 bases). Trimming shortened V by 4 bases and J by 2 bases, and 15 bases separated the two germline ends. The CDR3 totals 15 residues. Germline V gives CDR1 LGHNA, CDR2 YSLEER.

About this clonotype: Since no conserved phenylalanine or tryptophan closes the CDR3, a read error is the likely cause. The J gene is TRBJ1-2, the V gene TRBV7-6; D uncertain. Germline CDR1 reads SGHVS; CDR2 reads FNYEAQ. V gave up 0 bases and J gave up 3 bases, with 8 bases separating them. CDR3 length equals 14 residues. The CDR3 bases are TGTGCCAGCAGCTTAGCGGCGGGAGACTATGGCTACACCCTC. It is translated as CASSLAAGDYGYTL.